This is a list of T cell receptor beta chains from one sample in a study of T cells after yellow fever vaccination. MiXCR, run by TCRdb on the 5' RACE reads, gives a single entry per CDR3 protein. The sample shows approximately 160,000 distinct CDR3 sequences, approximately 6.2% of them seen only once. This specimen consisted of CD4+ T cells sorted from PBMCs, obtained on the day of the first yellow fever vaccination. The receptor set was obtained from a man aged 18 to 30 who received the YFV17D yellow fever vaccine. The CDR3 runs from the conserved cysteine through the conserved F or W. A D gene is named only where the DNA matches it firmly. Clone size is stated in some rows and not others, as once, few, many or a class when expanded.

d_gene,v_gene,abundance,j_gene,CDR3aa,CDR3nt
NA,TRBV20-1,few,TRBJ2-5,CSARDPAVFQETQYF,TGCAGTGCTAGAGATCCCGCTGTCTTCCAAGAGACCCAGTACTTC
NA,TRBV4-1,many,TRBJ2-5,CASSKALQETQYF,TGCGCCAGCAGTAAGGCCCTCCAAGAGACCCAGTACTTC
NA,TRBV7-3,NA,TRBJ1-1,CASTPETNRVCDTEAFF,TGTGCCAGCACGCCGGAGACTAACAGGGTCTGTGACACTGAAGCTTTCTTT
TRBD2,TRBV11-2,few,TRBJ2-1,CASRRGTSGDASVNEQFF,TGTGCCAGCAGGAGAGGGACTAGCGGGGATGCAAGTGTCAATGAGCAGTTCTTC
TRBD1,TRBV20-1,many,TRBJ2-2,CSARQGHTGELFF,TGCAGTGCCAGACAGGGTCACACCGGGGAGCTGTTTTTT
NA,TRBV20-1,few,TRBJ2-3,CSAQGGNTDTQYF,TGCAGCGCGCAAGGAGGGAACACAGATACGCAGTATTTT
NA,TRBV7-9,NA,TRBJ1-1,CASSFRGLNTEAFF,TGTGCCAGCAGCTTTAGGGGCCTGAACACTGAAGCTTTCTTT
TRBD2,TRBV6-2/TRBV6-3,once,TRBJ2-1,CASSTTIGGFYEQFF,TGTGCCAGCAGCACGACTATCGGGGGGTTCTATGAGCAGTTCTTC
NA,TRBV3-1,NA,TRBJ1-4,CASSPYPRRANEKLFF,TGTGCCAGCAGCCCCTATCCCCGCAGGGCTAATGAAAAACTGTTTTTT
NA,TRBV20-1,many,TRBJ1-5,CSAFSGGDYFQPQHF,TGCAGTGCTTTTTCGGGGGGCGATTACTTTCAGCCCCAGCATTTT
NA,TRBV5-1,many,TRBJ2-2,CASSLVWLGTGTGELFF,TGCGCCAGCAGCTTGGTCTGGCTCGGGACGGGCACCGGGGAGCTGTTTTTT
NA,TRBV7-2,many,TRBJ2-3,CASSLNPPGADTQYF,TGTGCCAGCAGCTTAAACCCCCCAGGCGCAGATACGCAGTATTTT
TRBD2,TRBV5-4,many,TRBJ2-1,CASRAGGRGNEQFF,TGTGCCAGCAGAGCGGGGGGGCGGGGGAATGAGCAGTTCTTC
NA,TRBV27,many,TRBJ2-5,CASSPTIGVLRYF,TGTGCCAGCAGCCCGACGATAGGGGTCCTTCGTTATTTC
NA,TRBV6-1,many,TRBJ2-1,CASSGREQLAYNEQFF,TGTGCCAGCAGTGGCCGTGAGCAGCTAGCCTACAATGAGCAGTTCTTC
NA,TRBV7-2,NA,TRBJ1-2,CASSSAWGHNYGYTF,TGTGCCAGCAGCTCAGCGTGGGGGCATAACTATGGCTACACCTTC
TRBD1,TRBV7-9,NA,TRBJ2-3,CASSHTGVDTQYF,TGTGCCAGCAGCCATACAGGGGTAGATACGCAGTATTTT
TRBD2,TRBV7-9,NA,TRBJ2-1,CASSSRGGLYNEQFF,TGTGCCAGCAGCTCCCGCGGGGGTCTCTACAATGAGCAGTTCTTC